These 31 T cell receptor beta chains were all obtained from the same sample, sequenced in a study of blood T cell repertoires in COVID-19. Assay: immunoSEQ multiplex PCR; the TCRdb copy retains only in-frame clones and omits some. The sample holds roughly 40,000 clones, approximately 84% seen once. The sample consisted of peripheral blood. The receptors originated from an elderly man with active or convalescent COVID-19.

The V gene is TRBV5-4, the J gene TRBJ1-1, with D perhaps TRBD1 (5 bases). The ends were cut back, 4 bases at V and 10 bases at J, with 14 bases in the middle. Germline lookup yields CDR1 SGHNT and CDR2 YYREEE (reference sequence). The CDR3 contains 12 residues. The DNA for the CDR3 is TGTGCCAGCAGCCCGCAGGGTATGGGAGCTTTCTTT. Translation: CASSPQGMGAFF.

The V and J genes are TRBV18 and TRBJ1-4, with TRBD1 matching over 8 bases. The CDR3 is made up of 14 amino acids. With V trimmed by 5 bases and J by 5 bases, 4 bases remained unmatched. Germline loops: CDR1 KGHSH, CDR2 LQKENI. The CDR3 loop reads CASSKNRGNEKLFF. CDR3 DNA: TGTGCCAGCTCAAAGAACAGGGGGAATGAAAAACTGTTTTTT. Based on the CDR3 plus reference TRBV18 and TRBJ1-4, the full variable domain is NAGVMQNPRHLVRRRGQEARLRCSPMKGHSHVYWYRQLPEEGLKFMVYLQKENIIDESGMPKERFSAEFPKEGPSILRIQQVVRGDSAAYFCASSKNRGNEKLFFGSGTQLSVL.

This chain joins TRBV6-5 and TRBJ2-5; TRBD1 aligns across 8 bases. The V gene's germline CDR1 is MNHEY and CDR2 SVGAGI. V was pared by 6 bases and J by 0 bases, with 6 bases of the junction left unmatched. This CDR3 comprises 15 residues. The CDR3 loop reads CASRAGGADQETQYF. CDR3 DNA: TGTGCCAGCAGGGCAGGGGGCGCAGACCAAGAGACCCAGTACTTC.

CDR3 coding DNA: TGCGCCAGCAGCCACCGCACCAGGCAGGGGGCGTCGAATGAAAAACTGTTTTTT. Translated: CASSHRTRQGASNEKLFF. The rearrangement joins TRBV4-3 to TRBJ1-4; the match to TRBD1 covers 8 bases. V was pared by 3 bases and J by 5 bases, with 14 bases of the junction left unmatched. The CDR3 extends over 18 amino acids. Germline V gene lookup returns CDR1 LGHNA and CDR2 YSLEER.

The gene calls are TRBV19 and TRBJ2-4; the match to TRBD2 covers 7 bases. This CDR3 contains 16 residues. The germline CDR1 and CDR2 sequences are LNHDA and SQIVND (reference sequence). V shed 5 bases and J 4 bases; nucleotides not matched to a gene: 11. The CDR3 region is CASSPLTGGLKNIQYF. The CDR3 nucleotides read TGTGCCAGTAGTCCCTTAACGGGGGGACTTAAAAACATTCAGTACTTC.

The V gene is TRBV7-9, the J gene TRBJ1-5, with a tentative D call TRBD1 (6 bases). V was clipped by 5 bases and J by 4 bases, with 9 bases between them. The CDR3 extends over 13 amino acids. The germline V gene has CDR1 SEHNR and CDR2 FQNEAQ (reference sequence). CDR3 DNA sequence: TGTGCCAGCAGCCAGGACAGAAATCAGCCCCAGCATTTT. As protein: CASSQDRNQPQHF.

This clone was seen only once. The chain carries TRBV6-6 and TRBJ1-4, with 7 nucleotides matching TRBD1. CDR1 and CDR2 from the germline V gene are MNHNY and SVGAGI (reference sequence). The V segment lost 6 bases and the J segment 8 bases; nucleotides outside the gene matches: 9. The CDR3 is 14 amino acids. The CDR3 protein is CASSDRVVGEKLFF. DNA for the CDR3: TGTGCCAGCAGCGACAGGGTGGTGGGCGAAAAACTGTTTTTT.

The V call is TRBV7-3, the J call TRBJ2-7; D remains unclear. Looked up from germline, CDR1 is SGHTA and CDR2 is FQGTGA. The CDR3 consists of 15 residues. V gave up 4 bases and J gave up 1 base, with 14 bases separating them. The CDR3 coding sequence is TGTGCCAGCAGCTCCCGCCACGCGAGTTCCTACGAGCAGTACTTC. It specifies CASSSRHASSYEQYF.

A single count supports this clone. The V gene is TRBV7-3, the J gene TRBJ2-5; 15 bases align to TRBD2. Per germline, CDR1 SGHTA and CDR2 FQGTGA. Losses at the gene ends were 5 bases for V and 5 bases for J; bases not matched to a gene: 6. CDR3 length: 16 amino acids. Here the CDR3 reads CASSRDGLAGGETQYF. The CDR3 nucleotides are TGTGCCAGCAGCCGGGACGGACTAGCGGGGGGGGAGACCCAGTACTTC.

The chain links TRBV12-5 to TRBJ2-5; possible D gene TRBD1, 6 bases. Germline CDR1 and CDR2: LGHNT and FRNRAP. The V gene lost 6 bases and the J gene lost 1 base, with 12 bases spanning the gap. This CDR3 region has 14 residues. CDR3 loop: CASGSGHSQETQYF. CDR3 nucleotide sequence: TGTGCTAGTGGATCGGGACACTCCCAAGAGACCCAGTACTTC.

This clone appeared once. The V gene is TRBV21-1, the J gene TRBJ2-7; the D call TRBD2 from the table was never checked on the DNA. TRBV21-1 is shown as a pseudogene. The CDR3 length is 17 residues. CDR3 region: CASSAYPLSGGSYEQYF. The CDR3 DNA is TGTGCCAGCAGCGCCTACCCACTAAGCGGGGGTTCCTACGAGCAGTACTTC.

The V and J genes are TRBV6-1 and TRBJ2-3, with D tentatively TRBD1 (6 bases). This CDR3 region has 18 residues. The V gene lost 1 base and the J gene lost 3 bases, with 20 bases spanning the gap. Germline loops: CDR1 MNHNS, CDR2 SASEGT. The CDR3 loop is CASSEGRTETYITDTQYF. The DNA for the CDR3 is TGTGCCAGCAGTGAAGGAAGGACAGAGACTTACATTACAGATACGCAGTATTTT.

The chain couples TRBV29-1 to TRBJ1-2, with D unclear. There are 11 residues in the CDR3. Trimming shortened V by 3 bases and J by 8 bases, and 10 bases separated the two germline ends. The germline gives CDR1 SQVTM, CDR2 ANQGSEA. The CDR3 loop is CSVDAGWGYTF. The CDR3, as DNA: TGCAGCGTTGATGCGGGATGGGGCTACACCTTC.

The V call is TRBV6-2 or TRBV6-3, the J call TRBJ1-6; 7 nucleotides agree with TRBD1. Germline V gene lookup returns CDR1 MNHEY and CDR2 SVGEGT. V lost 2 bases, J lost 7 bases, and 5 bases stayed unmatched. CDR3 size: 15 residues. The CDR3 reads CASSYDNRGNSPLHF. The CDR3 DNA reads as TGTGCCAGCAGTTACGACAACAGGGGAAATTCACCCCTCCACTTT.

The chain joins TRBV6-5 to TRBJ1-4; D is possibly TRBD1 (6 bases). The CDR3 runs 16 residues. Germline V lookup: CDR1 MNHEY, CDR2 SVGAGI. V was shortened by 0 bases and J by 8 bases, with 16 bases between the two germline ends. The CDR3 sequence is CASSYSGARGREKLFF. In DNA, the CDR3 is TGTGCCAGCAGTTACTCGGGGGCGCGGGGGCGGGAAAAACTGTTTTTT.

The chain has TRBV5-4 and TRBJ1-4, with TRBD1 as a possible D gene (5 bases). This CDR3 spans 16 amino acids. The germline V gene encodes CDR1 SGHNT and CDR2 YYREEE (reference sequence). The germline V and J ends were trimmed by 3 bases and 0 bases, with 12 bases remaining between them. The CDR3 nucleotides are TGTGCCAGCAGCTCGGACATTGGTTCAACTAATGAAAAACTGTTTTTT. Translated: CASSSDIGSTNEKLFF.

The CDR3 DNA reads as TGTGCCTGGAGTGATGGTTGGCCAGGGATAGGGGAGCTGTTTTTT. This translates into CAWSDGWPGIGELFF. The chain employs TRBV30 and TRBJ2-2; a possible D gene is TRBD1 (5 bases). V was cut by 1 base and J by 8 bases, with 17 bases left in between. Germline V gene sequence: CDR1 GTSNPN, CDR2 SVGIG (reference sequence). This CDR3 comprises 15 residues. Complete variable domain (other parts from reference TRBV30 and TRBJ2-2): SQTIHQWPATLVQPVGSPLSLECTVEGTSNPNLYWYRQAAGRGLQLLFYSVGIGQISSEVPQNLSASRPQDRQFILSSKKLLLSDSGFYLCAWSDGWPGIGELFFGEGSRLTVL.

The sample holds a few counts of this clone. This sequence joins TRBV25-1 and TRBJ1-1, with D possibly matching TRBD1 (5 bases). Germline-derived CDR1 and CDR2 are MGHDK and SYGVNS. Trimming pared 1 base from V and 2 bases from J, leaving 11 bases between. There are 15 residues in the CDR3. The CDR3 DNA is TGTGCCAGCAGTGAATGGGGGGGTTCCAACACTGAAGCTTTCTTT. Its protein is CASSEWGGSNTEAFF.

The chain uses TRBV9 and TRBJ2-5, with 8 bases lining up with TRBD2. The CDR3 totals 15 residues. CDR1 and CDR2 from the germline V gene are SGDLS and YYNGEE. J lost 3 bases, V lost 0 bases, and 4 bases had no gene match. DNA of the CDR3: TGTGCCAGCAGCGTAGGGGCGGGGGGTAAAGAGACCCAGTACTTC. This encodes CASSVGAGGKETQYF. The full variable domain, in which reference TRBV9 and TRBJ2-5 provide the parts outside the CDR3, is DSGVTQTPKHLITATGQRVTLRCSPRSGDLSVYWYQQSLDQGLQFLIQYYNGEERAKGNILERFSAQQFPDLHSELNLSSLELGDSALYFCASSVGAGGKETQYFGPGTRLLVL.

The rearrangement uses TRBV6-4 and TRBJ2-3; 8 nucleotides align to TRBD2. CDR1 is MRHNA and CDR2 is SNTAGT in the germline V gene. Losses at the gene ends were 2 bases for V and 0 bases for J; bases not matched to a gene: 1. The CDR3 runs 15 residues. CDR3 coding DNA: TGTGCCAGCAGTGACAGCGGGGGTAGCACAGATACGCAGTATTTT. It codes for CASSDSGGSTDTQYF.

This clone was recorded once. This chain connects TRBV11-3 to TRBJ2-2; weak D call: TRBD2 (5 bases). The CDR3 has 14 residues. Germline V gives CDR1 SGHNT, CDR2 YENEEA. Trimming took 8 bases from V and 7 from J, leaving 17 bases between them. The CDR3 nucleotides read TGTGCCAGCGTCGGGGTTTTTGGTATCGGGGAGCTGTTTTTT. This codes for CASVGVFGIGELFF.

J is TRBJ2-5 and V is TRBV7-9, with 7 bases identical to TRBD1. The CDR3 is 15 amino acids. Germline V gene lookup returns CDR1 SEHNR and CDR2 FQNEAQ (reference sequence). V trimming: 5 bases; J trimming: 2 bases; junction bases outside the gene matches: 8. In nucleotides, the CDR3 is TGTGCCAGCAGCACCCTCCCACAGGGGCAAGAGACCCAGTACTTC. Residues: CASSTLPQGQETQYF.

V gene TRBV7-8 combines with J gene TRBJ2-3, with TRBD1 as a possible D gene (5 bases). Trimming cost V 1 base and J 2 bases, with 10 bases left between them. The CDR3 extends over 15 amino acids. Looked up from germline, CDR1 is SGHVS and CDR2 is FQNEAQ. In DNA, the CDR3 is TGTGCCAGCAGCTTAGTAGGGGCCACCACAGATACGCAGTATTTT. This codes for CASSLVGATTDTQYF.

The chain employs TRBV27 and TRBJ2-7; possibly TRBD1 for D (6 bases). Germline V gives CDR1 MNHEY, CDR2 SMNVEV (reference sequence). CDR3 length: 14 residues. V was shortened by 8 bases and J by 0 bases, with 14 bases between the two germline ends. The CDR3 loop reads CASAALDSSYEQYF. CDR3 in DNA: TGTGCCAGCGCTGCCCTGGACAGCTCCTACGAGCAGTACTTC.

This chain links TRBV6-5 with TRBJ1-4, with no clear D. Germline V gene data show CDR1 as MNHEY and CDR2 as SVGAGI. Trimming took off 0 bases at V and 11 bases at J, with 16 bases between the two ends. This CDR3 spans 15 amino acids. The CDR3 region is CASSYSDRRTGKLFF. The CDR3 bases are TGTGCCAGCAGTTACTCGGACCGCCGAACGGGGAAACTGTTTTTT.

The chain recombines TRBV21-1 with TRBJ2-3; the DNA was not compared with TRBD1, the D call given in the table. TRBV21-1 is assigned pseudogene status. CDR3 length: 16 amino acids. CDR3 coding DNA: TGTGCCAGCGATAAAAATGGACAGGGGTTCACAGATACGCAGTATTTT. Translated, it gives CASDKNGQGFTDTQYF.

The V call is TRBV19, the J call TRBJ1-5; 7 nucleotides align to TRBD1. CDR3 length: 13 residues. CDR1 LNHDA and CDR2 SQIVND come from the germline V gene (reference sequence). The V and J ends lost 5 bases and 6 bases, in that order; junction bases with no gene match: 4. The CDR3 sequence: CASSVDRVQPQHF. DNA of the CDR3: TGTGCCAGTAGTGTCGACAGGGTTCAGCCCCAGCATTTT.

The chain carries TRBV6-5 and TRBJ1-3; TRBD1 matches 7 bases. The CDR3 contains 15 residues. After removal of 6 bases from V and 0 bases from J, the junction contained 5 bases not matched to a gene. Germline V gives CDR1 MNHEY, CDR2 SVGAGI. CDR3 coding DNA: TGTGCCAGCAGCCGCGGACAGGTCTCTGGAAACACCATATATTTT. Its protein product is CASSRGQVSGNTIYF.

CDR3 nucleotide sequence: TGCGCCAGCAGCTCTTACAGGGGCGGAATGGACACTGAAGCTTTCTTT. Translated, it gives CASSSYRGGMDTEAFF. The rearrangement links TRBV5-1 to TRBJ1-1, with 7 positions matching TRBD1. Unmatched junction bases numbered 11, after V lost 3 bases and J lost 3 bases. CDR3 size: 16 residues. CDR1 and CDR2 from the germline V gene are SGHRS and YFSETQ.

The V and J genes are TRBV5-1 and TRBJ1-4; D is uncertain. The CDR3 runs 13 residues. The germline gives CDR1 SGHRS, CDR2 YFSETQ. V lost 1 base to trimming and J lost 7 bases, with 8 bases between them. CDR3: CASSLQVAEKLFF. The CDR3 bases are TGCGCCAGCAGCTTGCAGGTGGCTGAAAAACTGTTTTTT.

This chain uses TRBV15 with TRBJ1-1; D gene ambiguous. CDR3 length: 13 residues. Germline V gene lookup returns CDR1 LNHNV and CDR2 YYDKDF (reference sequence). Deletions cut 1 base from V and 1 base from J, with 4 bases between. In DNA form, the CDR3 reads TGTGCCACCAGCAGAGGACAGAACACTGAAGCTTTCTTT. Translated: CATSRGQNTEAFF.